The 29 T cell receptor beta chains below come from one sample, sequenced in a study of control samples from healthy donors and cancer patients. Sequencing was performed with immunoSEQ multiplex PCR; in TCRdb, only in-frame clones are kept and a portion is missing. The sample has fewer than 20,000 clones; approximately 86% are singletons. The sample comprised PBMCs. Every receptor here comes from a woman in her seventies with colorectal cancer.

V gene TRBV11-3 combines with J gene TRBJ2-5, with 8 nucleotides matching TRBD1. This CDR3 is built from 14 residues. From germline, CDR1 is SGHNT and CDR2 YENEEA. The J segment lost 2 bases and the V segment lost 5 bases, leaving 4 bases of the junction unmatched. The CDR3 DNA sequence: TGTGCCAGCAGCCCACGGACAGGGCAAGAGACCCAGTACTTC. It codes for CASSPRTGQETQYF.

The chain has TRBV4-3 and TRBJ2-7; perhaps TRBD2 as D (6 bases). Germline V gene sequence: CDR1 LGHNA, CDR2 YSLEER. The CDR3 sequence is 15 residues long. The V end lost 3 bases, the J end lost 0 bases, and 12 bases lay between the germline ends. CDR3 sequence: CASSHSPGLSYEQYF. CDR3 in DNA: TGCGCCAGCAGCCACTCCCCGGGACTCTCCTACGAGCAGTACTTC.

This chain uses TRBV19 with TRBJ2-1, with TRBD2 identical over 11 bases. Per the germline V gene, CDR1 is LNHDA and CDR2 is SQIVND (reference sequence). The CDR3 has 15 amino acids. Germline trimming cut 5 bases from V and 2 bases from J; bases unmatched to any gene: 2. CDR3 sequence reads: CASSGGLAAYNEQFF. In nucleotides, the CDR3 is TGTGCCAGTAGTGGGGGACTAGCGGCCTACAATGAGCAGTTCTTC.

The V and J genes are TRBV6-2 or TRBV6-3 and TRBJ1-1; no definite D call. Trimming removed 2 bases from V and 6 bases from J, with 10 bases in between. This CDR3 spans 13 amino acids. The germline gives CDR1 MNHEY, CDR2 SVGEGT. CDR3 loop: CASSYGARPEAFF. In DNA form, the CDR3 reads TGTGCCAGCAGTTACGGAGCCCGACCTGAAGCTTTCTTT.

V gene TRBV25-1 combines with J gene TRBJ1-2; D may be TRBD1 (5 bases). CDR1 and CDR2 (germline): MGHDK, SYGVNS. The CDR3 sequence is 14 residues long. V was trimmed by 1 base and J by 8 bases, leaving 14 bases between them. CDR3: CASSESWGGDGYTF. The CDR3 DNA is TGTGCCAGCAGTGAATCATGGGGAGGGGACGGCTACACCTTC.

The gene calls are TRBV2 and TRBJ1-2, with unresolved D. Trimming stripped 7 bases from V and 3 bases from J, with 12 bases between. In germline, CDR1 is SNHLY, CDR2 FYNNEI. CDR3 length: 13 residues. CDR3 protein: CASTILPHYGYTF. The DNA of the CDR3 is TGTGCCAGCACTATCCTACCCCACTATGGCTACACCTTC.

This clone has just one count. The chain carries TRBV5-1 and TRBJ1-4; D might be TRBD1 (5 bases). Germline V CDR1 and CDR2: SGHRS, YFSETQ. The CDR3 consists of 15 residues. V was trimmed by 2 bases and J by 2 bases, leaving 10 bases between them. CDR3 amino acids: CASSFEGPTNEKLFF. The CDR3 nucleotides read TGCGCCAGCAGCTTTGAGGGGCCCACTAATGAAAAACTGTTTTTT.

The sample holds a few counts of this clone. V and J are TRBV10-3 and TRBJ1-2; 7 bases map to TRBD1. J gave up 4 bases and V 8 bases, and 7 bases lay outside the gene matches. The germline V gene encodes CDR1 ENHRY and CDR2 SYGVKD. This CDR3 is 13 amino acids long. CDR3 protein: CAIGGGGVYGYTF. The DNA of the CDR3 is TGTGCCATCGGTGGAGGGGGCGTCTATGGCTACACCTTC.

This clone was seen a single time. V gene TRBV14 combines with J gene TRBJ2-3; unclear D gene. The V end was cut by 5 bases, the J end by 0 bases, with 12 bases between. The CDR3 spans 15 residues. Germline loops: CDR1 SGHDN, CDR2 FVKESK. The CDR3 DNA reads TGTGCCAGCAGCTTTAAACTCCGCAGCACAGATACGCAGTATTTT. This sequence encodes CASSFKLRSTDTQYF.

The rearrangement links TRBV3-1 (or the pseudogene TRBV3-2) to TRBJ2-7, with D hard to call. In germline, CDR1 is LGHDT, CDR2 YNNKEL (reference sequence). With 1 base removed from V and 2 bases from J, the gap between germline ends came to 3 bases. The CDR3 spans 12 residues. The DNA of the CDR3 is TGTGCCAGCAGCCAAGGGACCTACGAGCAGTACTTC. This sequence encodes CASSQGTYEQYF.

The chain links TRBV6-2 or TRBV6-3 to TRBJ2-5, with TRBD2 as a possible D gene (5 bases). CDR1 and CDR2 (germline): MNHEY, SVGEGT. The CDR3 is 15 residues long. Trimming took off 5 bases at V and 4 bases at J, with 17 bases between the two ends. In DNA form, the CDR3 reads TGTGCCAGCAGTCCCCGTCGGAGACGGGGAGAGACCCAGTACTTC. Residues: CASSPRRRRGETQYF.

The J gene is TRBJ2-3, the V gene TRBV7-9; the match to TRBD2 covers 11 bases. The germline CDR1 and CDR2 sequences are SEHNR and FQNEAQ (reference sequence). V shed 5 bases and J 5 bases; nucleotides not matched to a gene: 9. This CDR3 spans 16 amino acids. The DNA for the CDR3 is TGTGCCAGCAGCCCAACGCTAGCGGGAGGTGGAGATACGCAGTATTTT. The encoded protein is CASSPTLAGGGDTQYF.

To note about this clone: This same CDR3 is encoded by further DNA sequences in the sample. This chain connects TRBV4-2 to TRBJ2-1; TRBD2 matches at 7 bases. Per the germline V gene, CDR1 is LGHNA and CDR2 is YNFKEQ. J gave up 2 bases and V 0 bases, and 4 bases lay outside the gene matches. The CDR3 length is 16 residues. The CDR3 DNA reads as TGTGCCAGCAGCCAAGATCGTGGGGGGGCCTACAATGAGCAGTTCTTC. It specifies CASSQDRGGAYNEQFF.

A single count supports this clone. CDR3 sequence: CAWSGRPPYGYTF. CDR3 sequence (DNA): TGTGCCTGGAGTGGGAGACCCCCCTATGGCTACACCTTC. The genes are TRBV30 and TRBJ1-2, with D unclear. V lost 1 base and J 4 bases, leaving 10 bases between the germline ends. CDR1 and CDR2 from the germline V gene are GTSNPN and SVGIG (reference sequence). CDR3 length: 13 amino acids. The entire variable domain, with the rest obtained from reference TRBV30 and TRBJ1-2, is as follows: SQTIHQWPATLVQPVGSPLSLECTVEGTSNPNLYWYRQAAGRGLQLLFYSVGIGQISSEVPQNLSASRPQDRQFILSSKKLLLSDSGFYLCAWSGRPPYGYTFGSGTRLTVV.

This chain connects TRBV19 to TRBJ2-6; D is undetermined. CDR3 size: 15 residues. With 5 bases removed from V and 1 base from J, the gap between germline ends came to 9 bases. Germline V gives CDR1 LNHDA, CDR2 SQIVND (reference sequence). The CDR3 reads CASSPQRSGANVLTF. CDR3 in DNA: TGTGCCAGTAGTCCCCAAAGGTCTGGGGCCAACGTCCTGACTTTC.

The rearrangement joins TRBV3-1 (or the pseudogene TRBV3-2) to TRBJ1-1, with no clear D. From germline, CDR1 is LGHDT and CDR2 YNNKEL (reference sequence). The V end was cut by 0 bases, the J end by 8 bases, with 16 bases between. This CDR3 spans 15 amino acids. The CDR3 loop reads CASSQEFPGEAEAFF. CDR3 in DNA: TGTGCCAGCAGCCAAGAGTTTCCAGGTGAGGCCGAAGCTTTCTTT.

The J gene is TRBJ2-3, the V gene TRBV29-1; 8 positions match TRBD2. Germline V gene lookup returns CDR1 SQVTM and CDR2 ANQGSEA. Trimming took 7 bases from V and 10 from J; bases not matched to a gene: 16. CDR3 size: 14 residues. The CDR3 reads CSAKTGGGSPAQYF. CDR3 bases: TGCAGCGCGAAAACGGGAGGGGGGTCCCCGGCGCAGTATTTT.

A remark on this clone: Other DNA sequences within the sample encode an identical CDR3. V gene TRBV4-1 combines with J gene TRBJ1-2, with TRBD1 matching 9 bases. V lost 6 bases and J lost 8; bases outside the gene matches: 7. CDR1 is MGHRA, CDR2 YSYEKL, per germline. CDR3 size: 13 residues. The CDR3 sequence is CASRRPGQGGYTF. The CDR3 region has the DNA TGCGCCAGCAGGCGTCCGGGACAGGGCGGCTACACCTTC.

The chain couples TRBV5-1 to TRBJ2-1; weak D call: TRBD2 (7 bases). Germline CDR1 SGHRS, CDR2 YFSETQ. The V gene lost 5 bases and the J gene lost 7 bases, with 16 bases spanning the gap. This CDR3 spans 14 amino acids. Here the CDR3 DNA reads TGCGCCAGCAGATACGGGGGGCAGGGTAATGAGCAGTTCTTC. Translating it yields CASRYGGQGNEQFF.

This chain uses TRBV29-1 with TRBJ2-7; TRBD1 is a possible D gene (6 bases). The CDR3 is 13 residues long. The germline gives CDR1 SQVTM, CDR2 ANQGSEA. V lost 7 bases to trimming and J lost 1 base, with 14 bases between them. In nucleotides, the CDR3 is TGCAGCGCGGCCAGGGACACTTCCTACGAGCAGTACTTC. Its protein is CSAARDTSYEQYF.

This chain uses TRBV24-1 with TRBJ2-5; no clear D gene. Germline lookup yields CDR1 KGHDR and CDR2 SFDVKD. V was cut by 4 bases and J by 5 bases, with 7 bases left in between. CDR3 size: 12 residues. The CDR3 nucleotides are TGTGCCACCAGTGAAGGGTGGGAGACCCAGTACTTC. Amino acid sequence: CATSEGWETQYF.

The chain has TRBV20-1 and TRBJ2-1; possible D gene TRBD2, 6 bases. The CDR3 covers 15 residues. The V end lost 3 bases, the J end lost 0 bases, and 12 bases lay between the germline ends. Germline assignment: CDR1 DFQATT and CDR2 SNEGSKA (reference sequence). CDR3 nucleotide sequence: TGCAGTGCTAGTGTTCAGCGGGTCTCCTACAATGAGCAGTTCTTC. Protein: CSASVQRVSYNEQFF.

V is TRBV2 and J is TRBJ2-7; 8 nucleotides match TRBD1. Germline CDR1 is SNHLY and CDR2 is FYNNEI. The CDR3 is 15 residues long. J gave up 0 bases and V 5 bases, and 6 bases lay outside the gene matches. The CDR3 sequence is CASSRTGMDSYEQYF. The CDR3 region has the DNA TGTGCCAGCAGTCGGACAGGGATGGACTCCTACGAGCAGTACTTC.

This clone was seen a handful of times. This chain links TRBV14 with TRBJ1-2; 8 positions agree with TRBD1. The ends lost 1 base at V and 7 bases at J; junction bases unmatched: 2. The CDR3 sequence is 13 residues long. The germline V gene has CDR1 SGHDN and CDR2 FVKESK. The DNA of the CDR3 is TGTGCCAGCAGCCAAGGGACAGGGACTGGCTACACCTTC. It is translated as CASSQGTGTGYTF.

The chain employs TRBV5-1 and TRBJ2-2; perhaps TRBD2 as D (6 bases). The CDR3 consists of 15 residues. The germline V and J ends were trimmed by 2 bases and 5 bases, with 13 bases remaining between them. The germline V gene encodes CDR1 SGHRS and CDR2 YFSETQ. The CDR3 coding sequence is TGCGCCAGCAGCTTTGATCCTGGGGGGACCGGGGAGCTGTTTTTT. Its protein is CASSFDPGGTGELFF.

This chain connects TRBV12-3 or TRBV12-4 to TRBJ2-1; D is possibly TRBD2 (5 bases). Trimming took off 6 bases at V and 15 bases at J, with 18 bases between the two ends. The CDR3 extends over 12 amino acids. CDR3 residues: CASSLEGRRMFF. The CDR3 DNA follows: TGTGCCAGCAGCCTTGAGGGTAGACGTATGTTCTTC.

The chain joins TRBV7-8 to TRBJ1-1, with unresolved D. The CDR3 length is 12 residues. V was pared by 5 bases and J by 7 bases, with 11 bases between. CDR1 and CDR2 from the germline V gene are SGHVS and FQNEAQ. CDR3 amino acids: CASSKSGIEAFF. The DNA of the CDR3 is TGTGCCAGCAGCAAGTCCGGGATTGAAGCTTTCTTT.

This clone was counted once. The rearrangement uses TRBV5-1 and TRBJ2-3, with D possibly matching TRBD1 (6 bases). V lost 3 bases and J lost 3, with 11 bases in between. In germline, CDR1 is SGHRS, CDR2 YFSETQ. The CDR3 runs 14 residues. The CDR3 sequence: CASSYETGTDTQYF. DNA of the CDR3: TGCGCCAGCAGCTACGAGACAGGTACAGATACGCAGTATTTT.

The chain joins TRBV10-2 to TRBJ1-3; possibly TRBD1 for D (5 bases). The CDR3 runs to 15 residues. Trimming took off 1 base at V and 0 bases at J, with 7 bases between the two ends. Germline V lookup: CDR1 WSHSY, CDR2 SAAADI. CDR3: CASSEWGYSGNTIYF. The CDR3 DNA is TGCGCCAGCAGTGAGTGGGGGTACTCTGGAAACACCATATATTTT.